This T cell receptor (beta chain) was captured by sequencing in a study of T cells in Graves' hyperthyroidism and ophthalmopathy (dated by TCRdb to about 2019). In terms of the full investigation: Peripheral blood was collected at initial diagnosis, before any treatment. The study also compared thyroid tissue and blood T-cell repertoires from roughly 6 Graves' hyperthyroidism patients. The paper describes TCR Vbeta CDR3 sequencing of 135 peripheral blood samples, made up of roughly 45 ophthalmopathy patients, more than 70 hyperthyroidism patients and some 17 progressor patients. TCR V-J signatures able to tell the groups apart were searched for in a discovery cohort of 90 to 100 patients, of whom around 42 had Graves' ophthalmopathy and around 58 had stable Graves' hyperthyroidism. For training and testing, the 80 to 100 patients in the discovery cohort were randomly divided in a 7:3 ratio. After sampling, hyperthyroidism patients received methimazole starting at 30 mg daily, and ophthalmopathy patients received high-dose intravenous methylprednisolone. Whether ophthalmopathy could be predicted prospectively was tested in an independent validation cohort made up of approximately 19 hyperthyroidism patients plus 17 patients who later progressed to ophthalmopathy.

In the case of this clonotype: The antigen this receptor binds is unknown. No clone much larger than this one lies a single base away; base qualities are absent.

TCR beta CDR3 regions were amplified from RNA transcripts. The TCR CDR3 was subjected to a first round of RT-PCR using the HTBI primer set and the Qiagen OneStep RT-PCR kit. Libraries were constructed in a second round of multiplex PCR, after which size selection and purification were performed. Libraries were sequenced paired-end with 100 bp reads on an Illumina HiSeq2000. The authors' pipeline ran thus. SOAPnuke was used to process the raw data, throwing out any read that contained adapters or uncalled bases, had a mean Phred below 15, or lacked an exact constant-primer or identifier match. COPE v1.2.5 was used to merge high-quality paired reads, and clonotypes were defined as unique nucleotide sequences. MiTCR v1.1 was used to align the clonotypes against IMGT TRBV, TRBD and TRBJ reference segments. Only V-J combinations with frequency above 0.0001, covering 99% to 99.2% of repertoires, were analysed. The TCS score was defined as the ratio of F50 (clonal expansion) to E x V (chaos), calculated using BLOSUM62-based TCRdist between CDR3 peptides within each V-J. Welch's t-statistics and random forest reduced approximately 520 V-J features to 13, which were used in a naive Bayes classifier (R e1071). TCRdb reanalyzed the raw reads on its own, using fastp at Q25 for trimming and MiXCR for clone calling, and kept in-frame beta chains. Rows with a matching CDR3 protein are joined into one entry that keeps the most common DNA and genes. The V and J calls and clone size are TCRdb's, not the authors'. The sample records around 690,000 distinct CDR3 sequences, 17% of which are singletons. Roughly a sixth of the sample lies in the top ten.

CDR1 and CDR2, per the germline V gene, are SNHLY and FYNNEI. From its cysteine to its phenylalanine, the CDR3 spans 13 amino acids. Here the CDR3 DNA is all that survives: 39 bases in frame from base 1. V loses 6 bases at its end and J loses 7 bases; junction bases beyond the gene matches: 6. General study outcomes and caveats: In cross-validation, a model built on a 13 V-J signature told ophthalmopathy apart from stable hyperthyroidism with about 90% sensitivity and about 81% specificity, and in testing the same model reached 80%/75%. Most expanded thyroid clonotypes (frequency above 0.001) were also found in blood, which suggests that blood repertoires may mirror thyroid immune responses. In validation, the model predicted progression to ophthalmopathy a median of approximately 6.6 months before onset, with about 71% sensitivity and roughly 72% specificity. Sample size was not statistically predetermined, and investigators were not blinded to group allocation.

Stable Graves' hyperthyroidism was defined as no progression to ophthalmopathy during 18 months of follow-up. Hyperthyroidism patients were newly diagnosed, with disease duration under 2 months, and aged 18 to 65 years. Patients with uncontrolled infections, other autoimmune diseases, pregnancy or lactation were excluded. Diagnoses were established on the basis of clinical symptoms, serum thyroxine and TRAb, thyroid ultrasound, and orbital computed tomography. PBMCs were isolated from 10 ml of fresh peripheral blood by Ficoll-Paque density gradient centrifugation. Trizol reagent was used to extract total RNA, and RNA quality was then checked on an Agilent 2100 Bioanalyzer.

The receptor was derived from a man aged 50 to 59 with Graves' hyperthyroidism. The V and J segments used are TRBV2 and TRBJ2-1, with 7 central nucleotides matching TRBD2. Material: blood. The CDR3 reads as follows: CASRDIGGNEQFF. The DNA reads TGTGCCAGCAGGGATATCGGGGGGAATGAGCAGTTCTTC.